This is a list of T cell receptor beta chains from one sample in a study of OX40 agonist ivuxolimab in advanced cancers. The repertoire was sequenced with immunoSEQ multiplex PCR; TCRdb's copy has only in-frame clones and lacks some. In the table there are about 60,000 clones, about 87% of which are singletons. Specimen: CD4+ or CD8+ T cells sorted from blood, collected in a trial of the OX40 agonist ivuxolimab. Every receptor here comes from an adult with an advanced solid tumor such as melanoma, head and neck, liver or kidney cancer. Each CDR3 is given with its conserved first and last residue. Fields, in order: J gene, clone size, D gene, V gene, CDR3 protein, CDR3 DNA. D genes are given only for firm matches. The size of a clone is reported for some rows only, either as once, few or many, or as a class for expanded clones.

>TRBJ1-2|few|TRBD1|TRBV5-1
CASRHDRGYGYTF
TGCGCCAGCAGACATGACAGGGGCTATGGCTACACCTTC
>TRBJ2-7|NA|NA|TRBV6-1
CAGGESSYEQYF
TGTGCTGGTGGCGAGAGCTCCTACGAGCAGTACTTC
>TRBJ1-1|NA|NA|TRBV6-5
CASSLDLGGWAFF
TGTGCCAGCAGTCTCGACTTGGGCGGTTGGGCTTTCTTT
>TRBJ2-1|NA|TRBD2|TRBV4-3
CASSLQREASYNEQFF
TGCGCCAGCAGCCTTCAGCGGGAGGCCTCCTACAATGAGCAGTTCTTC
>TRBJ2-3|NA|NA|TRBV7-7
CASSLGQASDTQYF
TGTGCTAGCAGCTTAGGTCAGGCATCAGATACGCAGTATTTT
>TRBJ2-4|few|NA|TRBV18
CASSPSGRDNIQYF
TGTGCCAGCTCACCATCGGGCAGGGACAACATTCAGTACTTC
>TRBJ2-5|NA|NA|TRBV5-8
CASSRTVQETQYF
TGTGCCAGCAGCAGGACAGTACAGGAGACCCAGTACTTC
>TRBJ2-1|NA|TRBD1|TRBV18
CASSPLDRVGNEQFF
TGTGCCAGCTCACCGCTGGACAGGGTAGGTAATGAGCAGTTCTTC
>TRBJ1-2|NA|NA|TRBV5-6
CASSAGGPGGYTF
TGTGCCAGCAGCGCCGGAGGCCCCGGGGGCTACACCTTC
>TRBJ2-7|NA|NA|TRBV27
CASSLSEGYEQYF
TGTGCCAGCAGTTTATCTGAGGGCTACGAGCAGTACTTC
>TRBJ2-2|NA|NA|TRBV5-4
CASSLVGQNTGELFF
TGTGCCAGCAGCTTGGTAGGCCAGAACACCGGGGAGCTGTTTTTT
>TRBJ2-3|NA|NA|TRBV4-3
CASSPDFRDTQYF
TGCGCCAGCAGCCCGGACTTCAGAGATACGCAGTATTTT
>TRBJ1-2|NA|NA|TRBV10-3
CAIRAGTEDYGYTF
TGTGCCATCAGGGCCGGGACCGAGGACTATGGCTACACCTTC
>TRBJ2-7|many|NA|TRBV27
CASSSPTLSYEQYF
TGTGCCAGCAGTTCGCCCACCCTCTCCTACGAGCAGTACTTC
>TRBJ2-1|NA|TRBD2|TRBV4-3
CASSQGTSINEQFF
TGCGCCAGCAGCCAAGGGACTAGCATCAATGAGCAGTTCTTC
>TRBJ2-2|NA|TRBD2|TRBV14
CASSLSGTSGSFVGELFF
TGTGCCAGCAGCTTATCCGGGACTAGCGGGAGTTTTGTCGGGGAGCTGTTTTTT
>TRBJ2-3|NA|NA|TRBV7-3
CASSLFRESDTQYF
TGTGCCAGCAGCTTATTCCGGGAGTCAGATACGCAGTATTTT
>TRBJ2-7|NA|NA|TRBV5-1
CASNPEGPRGEQYF
TGCGCCAGCAATCCGGAGGGCCCTCGGGGCGAGCAGTACTTC
>TRBJ2-7|NA|NA|TRBV4-3
CASSQDIGTGLVRVVEQYF
TGCGCCAGCAGCCAAGATATTGGGACCGGGTTGGTCCGCGTCGTCGAGCAGTACTTC
>TRBJ2-1|NA|TRBD2|TRBV7-9
CASSLASGRADEQFF
TGTGCCAGCAGCTTAGCTAGCGGGAGGGCGGATGAGCAGTTCTTC
>TRBJ1-1|NA|NA|TRBV19
CASSIQGRLNTEAFF
TGTGCCAGTAGTATCCAGGGACGGCTGAACACTGAAGCTTTCTTT
>TRBJ1-3|NA|NA|TRBV28
CASSPAGLGGNTIYF
TGTGCCAGCAGTCCAGCAGGGTTGGGTGGAAACACCATATATTTT
>TRBJ1-5|NA|NA|TRBV11-2
CASSLGAAGGPQHF
TGTGCCAGCAGTCTCGGGGCCGCGGGAGGGCCCCAGCATTTT
>TRBJ2-6|NA|NA|TRBV6-6
CASRAGANVLTF
TGTGCCAGCAGGGCCGGGGCCAACGTCCTGACTTTC
>TRBJ2-1|NA|NA|TRBV9
CASSEGLNSYNEQFF
TGTGCCAGCAGCGAAGGACTAAACTCCTACAATGAGCAGTTCTTC
>TRBJ2-7|NA|TRBD1|TRBV6-6
CASSYSPGTGDEQYF
TGTGCCAGCAGTTACTCTCCTGGGACAGGCGACGAGCAGTACTTC